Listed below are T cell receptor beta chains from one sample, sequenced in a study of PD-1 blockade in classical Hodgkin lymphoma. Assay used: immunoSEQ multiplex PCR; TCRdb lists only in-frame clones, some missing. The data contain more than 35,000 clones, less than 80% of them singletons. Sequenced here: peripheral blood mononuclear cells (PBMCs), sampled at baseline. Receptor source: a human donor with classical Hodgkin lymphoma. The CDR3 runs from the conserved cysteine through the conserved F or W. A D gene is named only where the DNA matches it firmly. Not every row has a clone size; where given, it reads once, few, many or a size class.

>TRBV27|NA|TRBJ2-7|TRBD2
TGTGCCAGCAGTTTCGGACTAGGCCGCTACGAGCAGTACTTC
CASSFGLGRYEQYF
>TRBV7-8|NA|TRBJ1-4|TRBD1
TGTGCCAGCAGCCTTTACCCGGGACAGGTAGATGAAAAACTGTTTTTT
CASSLYPGQVDEKLFF
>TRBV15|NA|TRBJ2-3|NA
TGTGCCACCAGCACTCGGCCGATAGATACGCAGTATTTT
CATSTRPIDTQYF
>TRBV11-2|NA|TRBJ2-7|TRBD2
TGTGCCAGCAGCTGGACCTCGGGACTAGGCTACGAGCAGTACTTC
CASSWTSGLGYEQYF
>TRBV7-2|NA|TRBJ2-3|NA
TGTGCCAGCAGCCCGGGACGGCTCACAGATACGCAGTATTTT
CASSPGRLTDTQYF
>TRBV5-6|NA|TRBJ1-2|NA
TGTGCCAGCAGCTTGCTATGGGGCCATGGCTACACCTTC
CASSLLWGHGYTF
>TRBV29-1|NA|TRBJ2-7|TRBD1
TGCAGCGTTGAAGATCATAGGACAGGGGGGACCTACGAGCAGTACTTC
CSVEDHRTGGTYEQYF
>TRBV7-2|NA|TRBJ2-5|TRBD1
TGTGCCAGCAGCTCGGGGGACAGGGTTATGGAGACCCAGTACTTC
CASSSGDRVMETQYF
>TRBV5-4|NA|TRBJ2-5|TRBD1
TGTGCCAGCAGCTTGGATCCGGGACAGGGTCCGGAGACCCAGTACTTC
CASSLDPGQGPETQYF
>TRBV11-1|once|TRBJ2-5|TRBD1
TGTGCCAGCAGCTTAGGAGGGGGCGCCATCCAAGAGACCCAGTACTTC
CASSLGGGAIQETQYF
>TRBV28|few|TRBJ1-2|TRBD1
TGTGCCAGCAGGATACAGGGGGCGCCTGGCTACACCTTC
CASRIQGAPGYTF
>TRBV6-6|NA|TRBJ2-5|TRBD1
TGTGCCAGCAGTTCCCGGGACAGGGGGGAGACCCAGTACTTC
CASSSRDRGETQYF
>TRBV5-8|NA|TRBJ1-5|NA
TGTGCCAGCAGCTTGGGCGGCGGGTTTAGCAATCAGCCCCAGCATTTT
CASSLGGGFSNQPQHF
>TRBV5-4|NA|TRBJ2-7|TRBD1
TGTGCCAGCAGCTTAGTGGGGGGGACAGGGAGGGTTACCTACGAGCAGTACTTC
CASSLVGGTGRVTYEQYF
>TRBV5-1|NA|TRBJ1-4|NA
TGCGCCAGCAGCTTGGGGGGGGGCCCCGCAACTAATGAAAAACTGTTTTTT
CASSLGGGPATNEKLFF
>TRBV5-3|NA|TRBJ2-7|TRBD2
TGTGCCAGAAGCCGCACCCCCGGGGTTTTAGCGGGAGTACACGAGCAGTACTTC
CARSRTPGVLAGVHEQYF
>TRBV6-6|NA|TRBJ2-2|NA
TGTGCCAGCAGTTACTCAAGCGAGAACACCGGGGAGCTGTTTTTT
CASSYSSENTGELFF
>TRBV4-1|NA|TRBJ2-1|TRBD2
TGCGCCAGCAGCCAAGGCCGACTGACTAGCGGGAATGAGCAGTTCTTC
CASSQGRLTSGNEQFF
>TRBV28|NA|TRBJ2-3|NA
TGTGCCAGCAGTTTACGGGGGCAAGGGGCAGATACGCAGTATTTT
CASSLRGQGADTQYF
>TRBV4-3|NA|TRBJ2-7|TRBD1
TGCGCCAGCAGCCAAGCAAATATCGGGACAGGGGTTTTCGAGCAGTACTTC
CASSQANIGTGVFEQYF
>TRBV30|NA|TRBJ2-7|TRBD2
TGTGCCTGGAGTGTACGAGGGACTAAGACCTACGAGCAGTACTTC
CAWSVRGTKTYEQYF
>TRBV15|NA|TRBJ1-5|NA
TGTGCCACCAGCAGAAGTACCGTATACCCAAGCAATCAGCCCCAGCATTTT
CATSRSTVYPSNQPQHF
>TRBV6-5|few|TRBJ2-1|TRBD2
TGTGCCAGCACCTCCCTGGGGTCTAGCGGTATTTGGGAGTTCTTC
CASTSLGSSGIWEFF
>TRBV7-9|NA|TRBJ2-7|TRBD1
TGTGCCAGCAGCTCCGGGACAGGGGGCGTTTATTCCTACGAGCAGTACTTC
CASSSGTGGVYSYEQYF
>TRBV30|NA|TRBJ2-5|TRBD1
TGTGCCTTAGCCGGGACAGGGTACGAGACCCAGTACTTC
CALAGTGYETQYF
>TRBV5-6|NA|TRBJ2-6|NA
TGTGCCAGCAGCCCTTCGGGGGCCAACGTCCTGACTTTC
CASSPSGANVLTF
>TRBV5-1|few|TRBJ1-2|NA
TGCGCCAGCAGCTTGGGGGCATCCTGGGGCTACACCTTC
CASSLGASWGYTF
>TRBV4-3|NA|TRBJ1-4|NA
TGCGCCAGCAGCCGGCACAGGGAGACTAATGAAAAACTGTTTTTT
CASSRHRETNEKLFF
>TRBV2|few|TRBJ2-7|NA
TGTGCCAGCAGTGAAGGCCCTCGCGGCTACGAGCAGTACTTC
CASSEGPRGYEQYF
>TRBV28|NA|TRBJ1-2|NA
TGTGCCAGCAGCCTAAGTTGGCCGGGGAACTATGGCTACACCTTC
CASSLSWPGNYGYTF
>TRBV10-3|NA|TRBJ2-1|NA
TGTGCCATCAGTGAGTTTCTACCGGGACAACAGTACAATGAGCAGTTCTTC
CAISEFLPGQQYNEQFF
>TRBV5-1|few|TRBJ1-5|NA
TGCGCCAGCAGCTTACAGGGTCTGAGCAATCAGCCCCAGCATTTT
CASSLQGLSNQPQHF
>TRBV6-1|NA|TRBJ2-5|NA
TGTGCCAGCAGTGAGGGATGGGGGATCCAAGAGACCCAGTACTTC
CASSEGWGIQETQYF
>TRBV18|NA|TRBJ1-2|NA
TGTGCCAGCTCACCAAGGGTAGGGAACAGTAACTATGGCTACACCTTC
CASSPRVGNSNYGYTF
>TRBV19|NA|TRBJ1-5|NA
TGTGCCAGTAGTAGGCTAGGATCGTATAGCAATCAGCCCCAGCATTTT
CASSRLGSYSNQPQHF